These 21 T cell receptor beta chains came from one sample sequenced in a study of shared clonotypes between healthy human individuals. Generated by immunoSEQ multiplex PCR, the TCRdb table keeps only in-frame clones and is missing some. The sample has roughly 500,000 clones, 75% to 85% seen once. The specimen was PBMCs. Source of these receptors: a middle-aged woman in good health. Some clones in this sample may be carry-over from other donors' samples.

V and J are TRBV18 and TRBJ1-1, with D possibly being TRBD1 (6 bases). The ends were cut back, 6 bases at V and 7 bases at J, with 18 bases in the middle. The CDR3 is 14 amino acids. Germline V gives CDR1 KGHSH, CDR2 LQKENI. The CDR3 bases are TGTGCCAGCTCGAATTTGCAGGGGCAAATTGAAGCTTTCTTT. Protein: CASSNLQGQIEAFF. The full variable domain, with the rest looked up from reference TRBV18 and TRBJ1-1, is NAGVMQNPRHLVRRRGQEARLRCSPMKGHSHVYWYRQLPEEGLKFMVYLQKENIIDESGMPKERFSAEFPKEGPSILRIQQVVRGDSAAYFCASSNLQGQIEAFFGQGTRLTVV.

This clone has just a few counts. V gene TRBV11-2 combines with J gene TRBJ2-7; D might be TRBD2 (5 bases). The CDR3 is 13 amino acids. Germline lookup yields CDR1 SGHAT and CDR2 FQNNGV. V dropped 3 bases and J dropped 5 bases, with 11 bases sitting between them. The CDR3 protein is CASSLDLGDEQYF. The CDR3 DNA follows: TGTGCCAGCAGCTTGGACTTGGGTGACGAGCAGTACTTC.

CDR3 nucleotide sequence: TGTGCCAGCAGCGCAAGACAGGGGTACGAGCAGTACTTC. Encoded protein: CASSARQGYEQYF. This sequence joins TRBV7-2 and TRBJ2-7, with 8 bases identical to TRBD1. The CDR3 totals 13 residues. J lost 4 bases, V lost 5 bases, and 4 bases had no gene match. From germline, CDR1 is SGHTA and CDR2 FQGNSA.

The chain has TRBV5-5 and TRBJ2-2; unclear D gene. Trimming took off 4 bases at V and 3 bases at J, with 7 bases between the two ends. Germline CDR1 reads SGHKS; CDR2 reads YYEKEE (reference sequence). CDR3 length: 13 residues. CDR3 sequence: CASSLSYTGELFF. The CDR3, as DNA: TGTGCCAGCAGCCTCAGTTACACCGGGGAGCTGTTTTTT.

V and J are TRBV2 and TRBJ2-3, with TRBD2 as a possible D gene (6 bases). CDR1 and CDR2 (germline): SNHLY, FYNNEI. Trimming shortened V by 6 bases and J by 2 bases, and 15 bases separated the two germline ends. The CDR3 runs to 15 residues. For the CDR3, the DNA is TGTGCCAGCAGGGGGACTCCTGGGCCCACAGATACGCAGTATTTT. The encoded protein is CASRGTPGPTDTQYF.

The rearrangement uses TRBV28 and TRBJ2-4; no firm D call. The V and J ends lost 4 bases and 0 bases respectively, with 10 bases between them. Germline V CDR1 and CDR2: MDHEN, SYDVKM. The CDR3 sequence is 15 residues long. The CDR3 here is CASSSPMLAKNIQYF. The CDR3 DNA is TGTGCCAGCAGTTCACCTATGTTAGCCAAAAACATTCAGTACTTC.

V gene TRBV13 combines with J gene TRBJ2-1; D gene unclear. The CDR3 has 15 amino acids. Trimming stripped 5 bases from V and 3 bases from J, with 14 bases between. From germline, CDR1 is PRHDT and CDR2 FYEKMQ (reference sequence). In nucleotides, the CDR3 is TGTGCCAGCAGCATCGGCGGCAGCCGCTACAATGAGCAGTTCTTC. This codes for CASSIGGSRYNEQFF.

J is TRBJ1-2 and V is TRBV15; weak D call: TRBD1 (5 bases). Germline CDR1 and CDR2: LNHNV and YYDKDF (reference sequence). This CDR3 contains 14 residues. V shed 4 bases and J shed 7 bases, with 16 bases lying between them. This CDR3 reads CATSTGTERPGYTF. The CDR3 DNA reads TGTGCCACCAGCACCGGGACCGAACGGCCTGGCTACACCTTC.

J is TRBJ2-2 and V is TRBV5-1; 8 bases are a match to TRBD2. J was trimmed by 4 bases and V by 1 base; bases with no gene match: 9. CDR3 size: 17 residues. Per the germline V gene, CDR1 is SGHRS and CDR2 is YFSETQ. CDR3 sequence (DNA): TGCGCCAGCAGCTTGAAGTCCGGCGCGGGGGGCACCGGGGAGCTGTTTTTT. It encodes CASSLKSGAGGTGELFF.

This chain links TRBV7-9 with TRBJ1-1, with D possibly matching TRBD1 (6 bases). The CDR3 runs to 14 residues. V lost 3 bases, J lost 1 base, and 9 bases lay in between. Per germline, CDR1 SEHNR and CDR2 FQNEAQ (reference sequence). The CDR3 region is CASSLGQANTEAFF. Written as DNA, the CDR3 is TGTGCCAGCAGCTTGGGACAAGCGAACACTGAAGCTTTCTTT. Together with reference TRBV7-9 and TRBJ1-1, the CDR3 gives the full variable domain: DTGVSQNPRHKITKRGQNVTFRCDPISEHNRLYWYRQTLGQGPEFLTYFQNEAQLEKSRLLSDRFSAERPKGSFSTLEIQRTEQGDSAMYLCASSLGQANTEAFFGQGTRLTVV.

This clone has a handful of counts. The chain combines TRBV29-1 with TRBJ2-3, with 8 bases fitting TRBD1. The V and J ends lost 3 bases and 4 bases, in that order; junction bases with no gene match: 3. Looked up from germline, CDR1 is SQVTM and CDR2 is ANQGSEA. This CDR3 spans 13 amino acids. The CDR3 loop is CSVDGQGPDTQYF. CDR3 sequence (DNA): TGCAGCGTTGACGGACAGGGCCCAGATACGCAGTATTTT.

This sequence joins TRBV10-3 and TRBJ2-1; the match to TRBD2 covers 7 bases. Unmatched junction bases numbered 4, after V lost 0 bases and J lost 8 bases. This CDR3 is built from 14 residues. Germline CDR1 and CDR2: ENHRY and SYGVKD. CDR3 sequence reads: CAISESGRADEQFF. The CDR3 DNA is TGTGCCATCAGTGAGTCGGGGAGGGCCGATGAGCAGTTCTTC.

The J gene is TRBJ2-7, the V gene TRBV19, with D tentatively TRBD1 (6 bases). Germline values: CDR1 LNHDA, CDR2 SQIVND (reference sequence). This CDR3 spans 15 amino acids. V was pared by 2 bases and J by 3 bases, with 14 bases between. As DNA, the CDR3 is TGTGCCAGTAGTATAACCACCAGGGGCTTCTACGAGCAGTACTTC. Translation gives CASSITTRGFYEQYF.

Turning to this clone: An end of the junction does not agree with germline; a read error may underlie this. The V call is TRBV7-7, the J call TRBJ2-7; 8 bases fit TRBD1. The CDR3 runs to 14 residues. CDR1 and CDR2 (germline): SSHAT, FNYEAQ (reference sequence). DNA for the CDR3: TGTGCTAGCAGCTCCGGGACAGGAGCCTACGAGCAGTACTTC. The encoded protein is CASSSGTGAYEQYF. Full variable domain (remainder filled in from reference TRBV7-7 and TRBJ2-7): GAGVSQSPRYKVTKRGQDVTLRCDPISSHATLYWYQQALGQGPEFLTYFNYEAQPDKSGLPSDRFSAERPEGSISTLTIQRTEQRDSAMYRCASSSGTGAYEQYFGPGTRLTVT.

V usage is TRBV5-6 and J usage is TRBJ2-1, with 10 bases lining up with TRBD2. The ends lost 3 bases at V and 7 bases at J; junction bases unmatched: 10. The CDR3 totals 16 residues. Germline V gene lookup returns CDR1 SGHDT and CDR2 YYEEEE. The CDR3 DNA reads as TGTGCCAGCAGCTCATTGACTAGCGGGTTTCGAAATGAGCAGTTCTTC. Translated: CASSSLTSGFRNEQFF.

The chain combines TRBV6-1 with TRBJ2-5, with a weak D call TRBD2 (7 bases). The CDR3 has 15 amino acids. CDR1 and CDR2 (germline): MNHNS, SASEGT. Trimming shortened V by 1 base and J by 5 bases, and 14 bases separated the two germline ends. CDR3 sequence (DNA): TGTGCCAGCAGTGAAGGAACGGGGGGCCCGGAGACCCAGTACTTC. Its translation is CASSEGTGGPETQYF.

The chain employs TRBV6-1 and TRBJ1-5; D is uncertain. CDR3 length equals 15 residues. The germline gives CDR1 MNHNS, CDR2 SASEGT. Trimming took off 2 bases at V and 0 bases at J, with 8 bases between the two ends. The CDR3 spells CASSEFVSSNQPQHF. The CDR3, as DNA: TGTGCCAGCAGTGAATTTGTCAGTAGCAATCAGCCCCAGCATTTT.

J is TRBJ1-1 and V is TRBV5-4; TRBD1 agrees at 7 bases. The CDR3 sequence is 14 residues long. Germline CDR1 is SGHNT and CDR2 is YYREEE (reference sequence). Losses at the gene ends were 2 bases for V and 1 base for J; bases not matched to a gene: 2. In DNA, the CDR3 is TGTGCCAGCAGCTTTCCAGGGGGGAACACTGAAGCTTTCTTT. Amino acid sequence: CASSFPGGNTEAFF.

CDR3 coding DNA: TGTGCCAGCAGCTTAACCGGGAGCAATGAGCAGTTCTTC. Its translation is CASSLTGSNEQFF. The V call is TRBV7-9, the J call TRBJ2-1; D may be TRBD2 (6 bases). Per the germline V gene, CDR1 is SEHNR and CDR2 is FQNEAQ (reference sequence). V dropped 2 bases and J dropped 6 bases, with 8 bases sitting between them. The CDR3 is 13 amino acids.

The genes are TRBV6-5 and TRBJ2-2; D might be TRBD2 (6 bases). Germline values: CDR1 MNHEY, CDR2 SVGAGI. The length of the CDR3 is 14 residues. V dropped 7 bases and J dropped 2 bases, with 11 bases sitting between them. The CDR3 loop reads CASTGGTNTGELFF. CDR3 nucleotides: TGTGCCAGCACCGGCGGGACTAACACCGGGGAGCTGTTTTTT.

This clone was recorded many times. This chain joins TRBV7-3 and TRBJ2-3; TRBD2 matches 9 bases. Trimming took 5 bases from V and 0 from J; bases not matched to a gene: 3. Germline V gene sequence: CDR1 SGHTA, CDR2 FQGTGA. The CDR3 loop spans 15 amino acids. CDR3 sequence reads: CASSPLAGSTDTQYF. CDR3 bases: TGTGCCAGCAGCCCCCTAGCGGGAAGCACAGATACGCAGTATTTT.